Listed below are T cell receptor beta chains from one sample, sequenced in a study of cytomegalovirus exposure and HLA in healthy donors. The assay was immunoSEQ multiplex PCR, and TCRdb's table has in-frame clones only and misses some. The profile covers under 150,000 clones, with about 76% appearing a single time and around 1.3% taken by the ten largest. Sequenced input: PBMCs. The receptors derive from a woman aged 40-49 years in good health and CMV-seronegative. The CDR3 runs from the conserved cysteine through the conserved F or W. The order of the fields is CDR3 DNA, CDR3 protein, J gene, V gene, D gene, clone size, CDR3 length. D genes are given only for firm matches. For some rows the clone size is stated as once, few or many, or as a class when expanded; others skip it.

CDR3nt: TGTGCCAGCTCACCGGCAGGACACCCGGACAATGAGCAGTTCTTC
CDR3aa: CASSPAGHPDNEQFF
j_gene: TRBJ2-1
v_gene: TRBV18
d_gene: NA
abundance: few
len: 15

CDR3nt: TGTGCCAGCAGCTTACGGGACTACGAGCAGTACTTC
CDR3aa: CASSLRDYEQYF
j_gene: TRBJ2-7
v_gene: TRBV7-9
d_gene: NA
abundance: NA
len: 12

CDR3nt: TGTGCCAGCAGTTCTTCCGGGACAGGCACAGATACGCAGTATTTT
CDR3aa: CASSSSGTGTDTQYF
j_gene: TRBJ2-3
v_gene: TRBV6-5
d_gene: TRBD1
abundance: NA
len: 15

CDR3nt: TGTGCCAGCAGCTTAAGTACTATGAACACTGAAGCTTTCTTT
CDR3aa: CASSLSTMNTEAFF
j_gene: TRBJ1-1
v_gene: TRBV7-2
d_gene: NA
abundance: few
len: 14

CDR3nt: TGTGCCAGCAGCTCGGGACAGGGCCTGTATGGCTACACCTTC
CDR3aa: CASSSGQGLYGYTF
j_gene: TRBJ1-2
v_gene: TRBV6-6
d_gene: TRBD1
abundance: NA
len: 14

CDR3nt: TGCGCCAGCAGCTTGGGTCTACAGGGTAATAATTCACCCCTCCACTTT
CDR3aa: CASSLGLQGNNSPLHF
j_gene: TRBJ1-6
v_gene: TRBV5-1
d_gene: NA
abundance: few
len: 16

CDR3nt: TGTGCCAGCAGTGCACCGGGACTAGCGGGGGATACCCAGTACTTC
CDR3aa: CASSAPGLAGDTQYF
j_gene: TRBJ2-5
v_gene: TRBV6-5
d_gene: TRBD2
abundance: NA
len: 15

CDR3nt: TGCGCCAGCAGCTTGGTGCTAGCGGGGAACAATGAGCAGTTCTTC
CDR3aa: CASSLVLAGNNEQFF
j_gene: TRBJ2-1
v_gene: TRBV5-1
d_gene: TRBD2
abundance: many
len: 15

CDR3nt: TGCGCCAGCAGCTTGGGACTAGCGGGGGGTAGTTACAATGAGCAGTTCTTC
CDR3aa: CASSLGLAGGSYNEQFF
j_gene: TRBJ2-1
v_gene: TRBV5-1
d_gene: TRBD2
abundance: NA
len: 17

CDR3nt: TGTGCCAGCACCAGGACGGGGGTGAACACTGAAGCTTTCTTT
CDR3aa: CASTRTGVNTEAFF
j_gene: TRBJ1-1
v_gene: TRBV2
d_gene: NA
abundance: NA
len: 14

CDR3nt: TGTGCCAGCGTCCGGGACAGGGTCACCTACGAGCAGTACTTC
CDR3aa: CASVRDRVTYEQYF
j_gene: TRBJ2-7
v_gene: TRBV2
d_gene: TRBD1
abundance: NA
len: 14

CDR3nt: TGTGCCAGCAGCTTTCAGGGGGCCAAGGGTTCACCCCTCCACTTT
CDR3aa: CASSFQGAKGSPLHF
j_gene: TRBJ1-6
v_gene: TRBV7-2
d_gene: TRBD1
abundance: few
len: 15

CDR3nt: TGTGCCAGCAGCGTAGTTGGGGCGACTAATGAAAAACTGTTTTTT
CDR3aa: CASSVVGATNEKLFF
j_gene: TRBJ1-4
v_gene: TRBV9
d_gene: NA
abundance: NA
len: 15

CDR3nt: TGCGCCAGCAGCTTGTCCGGAGGAAGAAGGGACACTGAAGCTTTCTTT
CDR3aa: CASSLSGGRRDTEAFF
j_gene: TRBJ1-1
v_gene: TRBV5-1
d_gene: NA
abundance: NA
len: 16

CDR3nt: TGCGCCAGCAGCTTGGCTTCTCTTACTTCGGGACAAATGAACACTGAAGCTTTCTTT
CDR3aa: CASSLASLTSGQMNTEAFF
j_gene: TRBJ1-1
v_gene: TRBV5-1
d_gene: NA
abundance: NA
len: 19

CDR3nt: TGTGCCAGCAGGCGGGACAGGGTACGGGCGAACACCGGGGAGCTGTTTTTT
CDR3aa: CASRRDRVRANTGELFF
j_gene: TRBJ2-2
v_gene: TRBV28
d_gene: TRBD1
abundance: NA
len: 17

CDR3nt: TGTGCCATCAACGAGGTCTACACCTTC
CDR3aa: CAINEVYTF
j_gene: TRBJ1-2
v_gene: TRBV10-3
d_gene: NA
abundance: few
len: 9

CDR3nt: TGTGCCAGCAGTTCGGGACAGTTCTATGCGGGCTACACCTTC
CDR3aa: CASSSGQFYAGYTF
j_gene: TRBJ1-2
v_gene: TRBV6-5
d_gene: TRBD1
abundance: NA
len: 14

CDR3nt: TGCGCCAGCAGCCCGCGGACTAGCGGGGGACGTAGCACAGATACGCAGTATTTT
CDR3aa: CASSPRTSGGRSTDTQYF
j_gene: TRBJ2-3
v_gene: TRBV5-1
d_gene: TRBD2
abundance: NA
len: 18

CDR3nt: TGTGCCAGCAGCTTATTCGTTAGCGGGAGGTTAGAGACCCAGTACTTC
CDR3aa: CASSLFVSGRLETQYF
j_gene: TRBJ2-5
v_gene: TRBV7-6
d_gene: TRBD2
abundance: NA
len: 16

CDR3nt: TGTGCCAGCAGTAGCCGGGAAGGGAAAGCTTTCTTT
CDR3aa: CASSSREGKAFF
j_gene: TRBJ1-1
v_gene: TRBV6-5
d_gene: NA
abundance: NA
len: 12

CDR3nt: TGTGCCAGCAGCCCTCACGGGGTCGGGGACTATGGCTACACCTTC
CDR3aa: CASSPHGVGDYGYTF
j_gene: TRBJ1-2
v_gene: TRBV7-3
d_gene: NA
abundance: NA
len: 15

CDR3nt: TGTGCCAGTAGTATGGGTCAGGGTAGTGAAAAACTGTTTTTT
CDR3aa: CASSMGQGSEKLFF
j_gene: TRBJ1-4
v_gene: TRBV19
d_gene: NA
abundance: few
len: 14

CDR3nt: TGTGCCAGCATTAGAACAGGGCCCCCCACTAATGAAAAACTGTTTTTT
CDR3aa: CASIRTGPPTNEKLFF
j_gene: TRBJ1-4
v_gene: TRBV2
d_gene: NA
abundance: NA
len: 16

CDR3nt: TGCGCCAGCAGCTCCGGGACAACCGATGAAAAACTGTTTTTT
CDR3aa: CASSSGTTDEKLFF
j_gene: TRBJ1-4
v_gene: TRBV5-1
d_gene: NA
abundance: few
len: 14

CDR3nt: TGTGCCAGCAGTGCCCAGACAGGGGGAGGCTACACCTTC
CDR3aa: CASSAQTGGGYTF
j_gene: TRBJ1-2
v_gene: TRBV6-1
d_gene: TRBD1
abundance: NA
len: 13

CDR3nt: TGCGCCAGCAGGCCGGGGGACAGGGAAACCGGGGAGCTGTTTTTT
CDR3aa: CASRPGDRETGELFF
j_gene: TRBJ2-2
v_gene: TRBV5-1
d_gene: TRBD1
abundance: NA
len: 15

CDR3nt: TGCGCCAGCAGCCAAGCAGGGGTGAACACTGAAGCTTTCTTT
CDR3aa: CASSQAGVNTEAFF
j_gene: TRBJ1-1
v_gene: TRBV4-3
d_gene: NA
abundance: NA
len: 14

CDR3nt: TGTGCCAGTAGTATAGAGAGACGGGGGAATCAGCCCCAGCATTTT
CDR3aa: CASSIERRGNQPQHF
j_gene: TRBJ1-5
v_gene: TRBV19
d_gene: NA
abundance: NA
len: 15

CDR3nt: TGTGCCAGCTCACCCACTTTGGGCGGGGCATATGAGCAGTTCTTC
CDR3aa: CASSPTLGGAYEQFF
j_gene: TRBJ2-1
v_gene: TRBV18
d_gene: NA
abundance: NA
len: 15

CDR3nt: TGTGCCAGCAGCGGCGACAGGACGATCAGGGTCTCTGGCTACACCTTC
CDR3aa: CASSGDRTIRVSGYTF
j_gene: TRBJ1-2
v_gene: TRBV5-6
d_gene: NA
abundance: once
len: 16

CDR3nt: TGTGCCAGCAGTGTGGGGGACATCACTGAAGCTTTCTTT
CDR3aa: CASSVGDITEAFF
j_gene: TRBJ1-1
v_gene: TRBV2
d_gene: NA
abundance: NA
len: 13

CDR3nt: TGCGCCAGCAGACTGGGACTCCGCGGATTCGGAAGGGGCTACACCTTC
CDR3aa: CASRLGLRGFGRGYTF
j_gene: TRBJ1-2
v_gene: TRBV5-1
d_gene: NA
abundance: NA
len: 16

CDR3nt: TGCGCCAGCAGAACAGGGTCTAGCAATCAGCCCCAGCATTTT
CDR3aa: CASRTGSSNQPQHF
j_gene: TRBJ1-5
v_gene: TRBV10-2
d_gene: NA
abundance: NA
len: 14

CDR3nt: TGTGCCAGCAGCTTCCCGCTTTCGGATGGCTACACCTTC
CDR3aa: CASSFPLSDGYTF
j_gene: TRBJ1-2
v_gene: TRBV5-4
d_gene: NA
abundance: NA
len: 13

CDR3nt: TGCGCCAGCAGCTTGGGAGGACAACGCCTGAACACTGAAGCTTTCTTT
CDR3aa: CASSLGGQRLNTEAFF
j_gene: TRBJ1-1
v_gene: TRBV5-1
d_gene: NA
abundance: NA
len: 16

CDR3nt: TGTGCTAGTGGTCTTTTTTCTCGCACAGATACGCAGTATTTT
CDR3aa: CASGLFSRTDTQYF
j_gene: TRBJ2-3
v_gene: TRBV12-5
d_gene: NA
abundance: NA
len: 14

CDR3nt: TGTGCCAGCAGCTTAGCGGGGACCATAGCGGGAGGCGAGACCCAGTACTTC
CDR3aa: CASSLAGTIAGGETQYF
j_gene: TRBJ2-5
v_gene: TRBV7-7
d_gene: TRBD2
abundance: NA
len: 17

CDR3nt: TGTGCCAGCAGTGAACTAGTAGGATTGCAATATGGCTACACCTTC
CDR3aa: CASSELVGLQYGYTF
j_gene: TRBJ1-2
v_gene: TRBV2
d_gene: NA
abundance: NA
len: 15

CDR3nt: TGTGCCAGCAGCACCCCCAGGTCGGGGAACTTGAATGAAAAACTGTTTTTT
CDR3aa: CASSTPRSGNLNEKLFF
j_gene: TRBJ1-4
v_gene: TRBV9
d_gene: NA
abundance: NA
len: 17

CDR3nt: TGCAGCGTTGAAGATCCTGGACACGCTTGGCGAGGCTACACCTTC
CDR3aa: CSVEDPGHAWRGYTF
j_gene: TRBJ1-2
v_gene: TRBV29-1
d_gene: NA
abundance: NA
len: 15

CDR3nt: TGTGCCTGGATGTACAGCTCCTACGAGCAGTACTTC
CDR3aa: CAWMYSSYEQYF
j_gene: TRBJ2-7
v_gene: TRBV30
d_gene: NA
abundance: NA
len: 12

CDR3nt: TGTGCCAGCAGCGCACCGGGACTAGCGGGATTCTCCTACAATGAGCAGTTCTTC
CDR3aa: CASSAPGLAGFSYNEQFF
j_gene: TRBJ2-1
v_gene: TRBV7-2
d_gene: TRBD2
abundance: NA
len: 18

CDR3nt: TGTGCCACCAGCTCTCCTAATGAAAAACTGTTTTTT
CDR3aa: CATSSPNEKLFF
j_gene: TRBJ1-4
v_gene: TRBV15
d_gene: NA
abundance: NA
len: 12

CDR3nt: TGCGCCAGCAGCCTGACAGGCTACGAGCAGTACTTC
CDR3aa: CASSLTGYEQYF
j_gene: TRBJ2-7
v_gene: TRBV5-1
d_gene: NA
abundance: NA
len: 12

CDR3nt: TGTGCCAGCAGCAAACGGACATCGGTTAGCACAGATACGCAGTATTTT
CDR3aa: CASSKRTSVSTDTQYF
j_gene: TRBJ2-3
v_gene: TRBV11-2
d_gene: NA
abundance: NA
len: 16

CDR3nt: TGTGCCAGCACCCGACAGGGGAGCTCCTACGAGCAGTACTTC
CDR3aa: CASTRQGSSYEQYF
j_gene: TRBJ2-7
v_gene: TRBV6-6
d_gene: TRBD1
abundance: NA
len: 14

CDR3nt: TGCGCCAGCAGCTTTCAGGGGCAGGAGTCTGGCTACACCTTC
CDR3aa: CASSFQGQESGYTF
j_gene: TRBJ1-2
v_gene: TRBV5-1
d_gene: NA
abundance: NA
len: 14

CDR3nt: TGTGCCAGCAGCCCGGGGGGGAACACCGGGGAGCTGTTTTTT
CDR3aa: CASSPGGNTGELFF
j_gene: TRBJ2-2
v_gene: TRBV2
d_gene: TRBD2
abundance: NA
len: 14

CDR3nt: TGTGCCAGCAGTGATTCCCTTACCTACGAGCAGTACTTC
CDR3aa: CASSDSLTYEQYF
j_gene: TRBJ2-7
v_gene: TRBV6-1
d_gene: NA
abundance: NA
len: 13

CDR3nt: TGTGCCAGCAGTGAAACGGGTTGGCACACTGAAGCTTTCTTT
CDR3aa: CASSETGWHTEAFF
j_gene: TRBJ1-1
v_gene: TRBV6-1
d_gene: NA
abundance: NA
len: 14

CDR3nt: TGCGCCAGCAGCTTGAATACTGCAGGTTCACCCCTCCACTTT
CDR3aa: CASSLNTAGSPLHF
j_gene: TRBJ1-6
v_gene: TRBV5-1
d_gene: NA
abundance: NA
len: 14

CDR3nt: TGTGCCAGCAGCTCCGGAGGAGACACAGATACGCAGTATTTT
CDR3aa: CASSSGGDTDTQYF
j_gene: TRBJ2-3
v_gene: TRBV7-6
d_gene: NA
abundance: NA
len: 14

CDR3nt: TGCGCCAGCAGCCCTCAAGCCGCAGGGACAGATACGCAGTATTTT
CDR3aa: CASSPQAAGTDTQYF
j_gene: TRBJ2-3
v_gene: TRBV5-1
d_gene: NA
abundance: NA
len: 15

CDR3nt: TGTGCCAGCAGCCCGGGACAGATAGCCAAAAACATTCAGTACTTC
CDR3aa: CASSPGQIAKNIQYF
j_gene: TRBJ2-4
v_gene: TRBV5-4
d_gene: TRBD1
abundance: NA
len: 15